This T cell receptor beta chain was identified in a study of siplizumab effects on memory and regulatory T cells. Study-level findings and limits: Siplizumab significantly brought down the alloreactive sequences that trace back to unstimulated CD4+ memory cells. In roughly 75-96% of proliferating CD4+ or CD8+ clones, a naive or memory phenotype could not be assigned.

Per germline, CDR1 SGHNT and CDR2 YYREEE (reference sequence). This CDR3 is 15 amino acids long. The V end lost 2 bases, the J end lost 5 bases, and 14 bases lay between the germline ends. Each sample yielded 90,000 to 100,000 assayed TCR templates. Assay used: immunoSEQ multiplex PCR; TCRdb lists only in-frame clones, some missing. The table has 100,000 or so clones, approximately 90% seen once. On this clone: Its target is unknown.

The clonotype was recovered from a human donor in good health. The V and J genes are TRBV5-4 and TRBJ2-1; a weak D match, TRBD1 (6 bases). Source material: Tregs sorted from blood. The CDR3 loop reads CASSLRTVPDNEQFF. CDR3 in DNA: TGTGCCAGCAGCTTACGGACAGTTCCGGACAATGAGCAGTTCTTC.